This passage covers 28 T cell receptor beta chains from one sample sequenced in a study of T cell repertoires in cytomegalovirus infection. TCRdb fed the reads into MiXCR, producing one record per CDR3 protein. The sample yields 200,000 to 250,000 distinct CDR3 sequences, approximately 24% seen once. The source material was CD8+ T cells from PBMCs. The receptor set was obtained from a human donor in good health (CMV status not recorded). Some clones in this sample may be carry-over from other donors' samples.

This clonotype was recorded at least ten times. The rearrangement uses TRBV7-9 and TRBJ2-1; 7 bases match TRBD2. With V trimmed by 6 bases and J by 5 bases, 13 bases remained unmatched. From germline, CDR1 is SEHNR and CDR2 FQNEAQ (reference sequence). This CDR3 contains 16 residues. DNA of the CDR3: TGTGCCAGCAGACCCCGCCTGCAGCGGGACGACAATGAGCAGTTCTTC. It codes for CASRPRLQRDDNEQFF.

The genes are TRBV20-1 and TRBJ1-1; D might be TRBD1 (6 bases). This CDR3 comprises 13 residues. Germline lookup yields CDR1 DFQATT and CDR2 SNEGSKA (reference sequence). V dropped 5 bases and J dropped 3 bases, with 13 bases sitting between them. The CDR3 DNA follows: TGCAGTGCTGTCGACAGGTGGGACACTGAAGCTTTCTTT. As protein: CSAVDRWDTEAFF.

The table lists this clonotype with many counts. The chain carries TRBV7-6 and TRBJ2-6; D perhaps matches TRBD2 (5 bases). V lost 1 base and J lost 2, with 9 bases in between. Germline CDR1 SGHVS, CDR2 FNYEAQ. This CDR3 region has 16 residues. In nucleotides, the CDR3 is TGTGCCAGCAGCTTAGTGTCCGGGACTGGGGCCAACGTCCTGACTTTC. This codes for CASSLVSGTGANVLTF.

The gene calls are TRBV9 and TRBJ1-1, with D hard to call. This CDR3 spans 12 amino acids. Germline CDR1 and CDR2: SGDLS and YYNGEE. V dropped 3 bases and J dropped 5 bases, with 8 bases sitting between them. CDR3 nucleotide sequence: TGTGCCAGCAGCGGAGTGGGTACTGAAGCTTTCTTT. Protein product: CASSGVGTEAFF.

This clonotype was seen many times. This sequence joins TRBV7-9 and TRBJ2-2; no reliable D call. V was cut by 7 bases and J by 3 bases, with 9 bases left in between. This CDR3 comprises 13 residues. CDR1 and CDR2 from the germline V gene are SEHNR and FQNEAQ (reference sequence). Written as DNA, the CDR3 is TGTGCCAGCACCACTACGCACACCGGGGAGCTGTTTTTT. Its translation: CASTTTHTGELFF.

This clonotype was recorded many times. The rearrangement links TRBV2 to TRBJ2-5; TRBD2 matches at 14 bases. V lost 3 bases and J lost 5; bases outside the gene matches: 2. Per the germline V gene, CDR1 is SNHLY and CDR2 is FYNNEI. CDR3 length: 15 residues. The CDR3: CASSETSGGAETQYF. In DNA form, the CDR3 reads TGTGCCAGCAGTGAGACTAGCGGGGGGGCCGAGACCCAGTACTTC.

This clonotype was seen repeatedly, ten times or more. The DNA for the CDR3 is TGTGCCAGCTTGGACCCGGGACTTGTCAAAAACATTCAGTACTTC. Encoded protein: CASLDPGLVKNIQYF. This chain links TRBV28 with TRBJ2-4; tentatively, D is TRBD2 (6 bases). The V end was cut by 8 bases, the J end by 3 bases, with 17 bases between. CDR1 is MDHEN, CDR2 SYDVKM, per germline. This CDR3 region has 15 residues.

On this clonotype: A much larger clone lies a single base off, so this may be a read error. This rearrangement joins TRBV7-9 to TRBJ2-3; D is unresolved. The V gene's germline CDR1 is SEHNR and CDR2 FQNEAQ (reference sequence). Trimming pared 7 bases from V and 4 bases from J, leaving 12 bases between. The CDR3 extends over 13 amino acids. The chain's CDR3 is CASKRQNSDTQYF. In DNA form, the CDR3 reads TGTGCCAGCAAAAGGCAGAACTCAGATACGCAGTATTTT.

This chain uses TRBV6-2 or TRBV6-3 with TRBJ1-3, with TRBD1 matching 9 bases. J was trimmed by 4 bases and V by 7 bases; bases with no gene match: 5. The germline gives CDR1 MNHEY, CDR2 SVGEGT. This CDR3 comprises 14 residues. The CDR3 sequence: CASMDRGSGNTIYF. The CDR3, as DNA: TGTGCCAGCATGGACAGGGGATCCGGAAACACCATATATTTT.

This rearrangement joins TRBV29-1 to TRBJ2-7; no firm D call. The V end lost 0 bases, the J end lost 3 bases, and 9 bases lay between the germline ends. Germline CDR1 is SQVTM and CDR2 is ANQGSEA. The CDR3 totals 13 residues. CDR3 sequence (DNA): TGCAGCGTTGAAGACGCGATAAGCTACGAGCAGTACTTC. This translates into CSVEDAISYEQYF.

This clonotype was picked up a small number of times. This rearrangement joins TRBV12-3 or TRBV12-4 to TRBJ1-1; no clear D. Trimming shortened V by 6 bases and J by 1 base, and 18 bases separated the two germline ends. This CDR3 has 16 amino acids. In nucleotides, the CDR3 is TGTGCCAGCAGGGAGTGGGCAGGAATGACGAACACTGAAGCTTTCTTT. Translating gives CASREWAGMTNTEAFF.

The chain joins TRBV4-1 to TRBJ1-5, with 7 bases that match TRBD1. From germline, CDR1 is MGHRA and CDR2 YSYEKL. Losses at the gene ends were 0 bases for V and 7 bases for J; bases not matched to a gene: 6. This CDR3 region has 15 residues. CDR3 region: CASSQEDRVCQPQHF. CDR3 DNA: TGCGCCAGCAGCCAAGAAGACAGGGTTTGCCAGCCCCAGCATTTT.

This clonotype was detected many times. This chain uses TRBV7-8 with TRBJ1-1; no firm D call. Looked up from germline, CDR1 is SGHVS and CDR2 is FQNEAQ. V was cut by 5 bases and J by 3 bases, with 7 bases left in between. The CDR3 has 12 amino acids. The CDR3 region has the DNA TGTGCCAGCAGCCATTTTCACACTGAAGCTTTCTTT. Amino acid sequence: CASSHFHTEAFF. Full variable domain (outside the CDR3, taken from reference TRBV7-8 and TRBJ1-1): GAGVSQSPRYKVAKRGQDVALRCDPISGHVSLFWYQQALGQGPEFLTYFQNEAQLDKSGLPSDRFFAERPEGSVSTLKIQRTQQEDSAVYLCASSHFHTEAFFGQGTRLTVV.

This clonotype was recorded a few times. The chain uses TRBV7-6 and TRBJ1-1; 9 nucleotides agree with TRBD1. V was pared by 5 bases and J by 7 bases, with 11 bases of the junction left unmatched. The germline V gene has CDR1 SGHVS and CDR2 FNYEAQ. The CDR3 has 15 amino acids. CDR3 bases: TGTGCCAGCAGCAAACTCACCGCGGGACAGGGTGAAGCTTTCTTT. It specifies CASSKLTAGQGEAFF.

This sequence joins TRBV6-4 and TRBJ2-2, with D unresolved. Per the germline V gene, CDR1 is MRHNA and CDR2 is SNTAGT. Trimming left V 5 bases short and J 2 bases short, with 9 bases between. This CDR3 is 14 amino acids long. CDR3 loop: CASSPGPNTGELFF. In DNA, the CDR3 is TGTGCCAGCAGTCCTGGGCCAAACACCGGGGAGCTGTTTTTT.

In its sample, this clonotype was seen many times. The rearrangement links TRBV7-9 to TRBJ2-3; D ambiguous. The CDR3 spans 12 residues. The germline gives CDR1 SEHNR, CDR2 FQNEAQ (reference sequence). Trimming stripped 4 bases from V and 1 base from J, with 3 bases between. The CDR3 coding sequence is TGTGCCAGCAGCTGGGGCACAGATACGCAGTATTTT. Its translation: CASSWGTDTQYF.

This clonotype occurred a few times. The V gene is TRBV7-9, the J gene TRBJ1-1, with a weak D call TRBD1 (6 bases). Trimming removed 3 bases from V and 0 bases from J, with 11 bases in between. CDR1 SEHNR and CDR2 FQNEAQ come from the germline V gene (reference sequence). The CDR3 sequence is 15 residues long. The CDR3: CASSFGQLMNTEAFF. For the CDR3, the DNA is TGTGCCAGCAGCTTCGGACAGCTTATGAACACTGAAGCTTTCTTT.

The J gene is TRBJ2-5, the V gene TRBV6-6; D unclear. Between the trimmed V and J ends, which lost 5 bases and 0 bases, there was a span of 7 bases. This CDR3 has 13 residues. Germline loops: CDR1 MNHNY, CDR2 SVGAGI (reference sequence). DNA of the CDR3: TGTGCCAGCAGTCCCCGGTACCAAGAGACCCAGTACTTC. Residues: CASSPRYQETQYF.

The CDR3 is CASSQDLRKSYNSPLHF. The CDR3 DNA follows: TGTGCCAGCAGCCAAGATTTACGGAAGTCCTATAATTCACCCCTCCACTTT. The chain combines TRBV3-1 with TRBJ1-6; D gene ambiguous. CDR3 size: 17 residues. V was clipped by 0 bases and J by 1 base, with 10 bases between them. Germline V CDR1 and CDR2: LGHDT, YNNKEL (reference sequence).

This clonotype appeared many times. The chain is built from TRBV11-2 and TRBJ2-2; D gene uncertain. Germline V CDR1 and CDR2: SGHAT, FQNNGV. The CDR3 has 13 amino acids. The V gene lost 5 bases and the J gene lost 7 bases, with 11 bases spanning the gap. CDR3 nucleotide sequence: TGTGCCAGCAGCCCGCTGGTCAGCGGGGAGCTGTTTTTT. This encodes CASSPLVSGELFF.

As DNA, the CDR3 is TGTGCCAGCAGTCCCAGGACAGGGGCCCCTTACGAGCAGTACTTC. Its translation: CASSPRTGAPYEQYF. The chain recombines TRBV28 with TRBJ2-7; 9 bases fit TRBD1. The ends lost 5 bases at V and 4 bases at J; junction bases unmatched: 9. The V gene's germline CDR1 is MDHEN and CDR2 SYDVKM. This CDR3 region has 15 residues.

This clonotype appeared many times. The rearrangement uses TRBV5-4 and TRBJ2-3; the match to TRBD2 covers 9 bases. Per the germline V gene, CDR1 is SGHNT and CDR2 is YYREEE (reference sequence). After removal of 0 bases from V and 5 bases from J, the junction contained 10 bases not matched to a gene. This CDR3 spans 17 amino acids. CDR3: CASSLGVRRGGLDTQYF. CDR3 coding DNA: TGTGCCAGCAGCTTGGGTGTCAGGCGGGGGGGCCTAGATACGCAGTATTTT.

This clonotype was detected ten times or more. This chain uses TRBV12-3 or TRBV12-4 with TRBJ2-7, with D tentatively TRBD1 (5 bases). Trimming left V 5 bases short and J 6 bases short, with 17 bases between. The CDR3 is 14 residues long. CDR3 bases: TGTGCCAGCAGTACCCCGACAGAGCAAGGCGAGCAGTACTTC. It is translated as CASSTPTEQGEQYF.

The CDR3 sequence: CASSLEDRATEQFF. CDR3 DNA: TGCGCCAGCAGCCTAGAAGACAGGGCGACTGAGCAGTTCTTC. The J gene is TRBJ2-1, the V gene TRBV4-1; TRBD1 matches 7 bases. The germline CDR1 and CDR2 sequences are MGHRA and YSYEKL. The CDR3 spans 14 residues. V trimming: 4 bases; J trimming: 9 bases; junction bases outside the gene matches: 9.

This clonotype came up a few times. This chain uses TRBV2 with TRBJ1-5; D gene uncertain. With 3 bases removed from V and 2 bases from J, the gap between germline ends came to 14 bases. CDR3 length equals 16 residues. Germline assignment: CDR1 SNHLY and CDR2 FYNNEI. CDR3 amino acids: CASSDEGRLGNQPQHF. CDR3 coding DNA: TGTGCCAGCAGTGATGAGGGCAGATTAGGCAATCAGCCCCAGCATTTT.

The V call is TRBV12-3 or TRBV12-4, the J call TRBJ2-7; no definite D call. This CDR3 region has 13 residues. Trimming removed 3 bases at V and 2 bases at J, with 8 bases between. CDR3 amino acids: CASSFRQTYEQYF. The CDR3 bases are TGTGCCAGCAGTTTTAGGCAAACCTACGAGCAGTACTTC.

In this sample, this clonotype turned up many times. The chain is built from TRBV19 and TRBJ1-1; TRBD1 agrees at 7 bases. Trimming removed 5 bases from V and 1 base from J; junction bases left unmatched: 1. The CDR3 contains 13 residues. From germline, CDR1 is LNHDA and CDR2 SQIVND (reference sequence). CDR3 in DNA: TGTGCCAGTAGTCGGGACAGGAACACTGAAGCTTTCTTT. As protein: CASSRDRNTEAFF. Full variable domain (rest looked up from reference TRBV19 and TRBJ1-1): DGGITQSPKYLFRKEGQNVTLSCEQNLNHDAMYWYRQDPGQGLRLIYYSQIVNDFQKGDIAEGYSVSREKKESFPLTVTSAQKNPTAFYLCASSRDRNTEAFFGQGTRLTVV.

The rearrangement joins TRBV20-1 to TRBJ1-1, with D maybe TRBD1 (6 bases). This CDR3 is built from 11 residues. Germline lookup yields CDR1 DFQATT and CDR2 SNEGSKA (reference sequence). This chain's CDR3 is CRAERGGMAFF. DNA of the CDR3: TGCAGGGCCGAACGGGGGGGCATGGCTTTCTTT.